This T cell receptor beta chain was recorded in a study of CXCR3-negative and CXCR3-positive naive CD8 T cells. For the study at large: Close to 135 million TRB reads were obtained in total, which works out to about 1.5 +/- 0.3 million per library. Study-wide results and caveats: Naive subsets were similarly diverse, while memory CD8+ repertoires were much less diverse. A higher hydrophobicity marked the TRB CDR3s of CXCR3-positive naive cells versus CXCR3-negative naive cells.

Every subset of CD8+ T cells was sorted in triplicate at approximately 300,000 cells each. A note on this clonotype: Its antigen is unknown.

All TRB cDNA libraries came from 5' RACE performed with UMI labels. Each CDR3 protein gets one entry in TCRdb, which reprocessed the 5' RACE reads and gives no DNA. There are fewer than 65,000 distinct CDR3 sequences in the sample, with around 4.9% held by the top ten. Sequenced material: naive CXCR3+ CD8+ T cells from blood. Subset indicated: CD45RO-CCR7+CD27+CD95- naive CD8+ T cells expressing CXCR3 (TNR3+). This TCR was recovered from a human donor in good health. Some clones in this sample may be carry-over from other donors' samples.

The CDR3 protein is CASSHRENFYEQYF. This sequence joins TRBV12-3 or TRBV12-4 and TRBJ2-7; TCRdb's D call, TRBD1, is unchecked because there is no DNA. The CDR3 sequence is 14 residues long.